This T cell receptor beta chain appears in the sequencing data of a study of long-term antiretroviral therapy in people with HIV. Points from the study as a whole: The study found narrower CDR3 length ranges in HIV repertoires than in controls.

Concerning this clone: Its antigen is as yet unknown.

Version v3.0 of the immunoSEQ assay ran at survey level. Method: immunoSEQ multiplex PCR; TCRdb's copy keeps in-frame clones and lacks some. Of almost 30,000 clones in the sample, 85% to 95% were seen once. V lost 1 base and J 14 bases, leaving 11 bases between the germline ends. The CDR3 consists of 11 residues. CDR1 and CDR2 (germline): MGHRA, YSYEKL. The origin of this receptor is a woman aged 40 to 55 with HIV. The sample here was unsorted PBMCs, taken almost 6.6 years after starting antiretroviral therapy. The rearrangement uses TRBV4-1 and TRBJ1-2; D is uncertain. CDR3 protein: CASSQGTTQTF. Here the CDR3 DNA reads TGCGCCAGCAGCCAAGGGACTACTCAGACCTTC.